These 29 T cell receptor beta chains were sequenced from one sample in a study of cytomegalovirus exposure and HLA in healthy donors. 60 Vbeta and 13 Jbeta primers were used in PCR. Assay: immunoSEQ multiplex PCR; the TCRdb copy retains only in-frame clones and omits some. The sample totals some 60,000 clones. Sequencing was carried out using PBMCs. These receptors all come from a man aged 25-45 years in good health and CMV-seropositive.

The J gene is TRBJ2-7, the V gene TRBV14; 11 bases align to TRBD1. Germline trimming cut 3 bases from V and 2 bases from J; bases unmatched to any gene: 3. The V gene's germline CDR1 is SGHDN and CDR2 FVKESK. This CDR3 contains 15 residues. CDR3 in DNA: TGTGCCAGCAGCCATGGGGACAGGGGGACCTACGAGCAGTACTTC. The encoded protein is CASSHGDRGTYEQYF.

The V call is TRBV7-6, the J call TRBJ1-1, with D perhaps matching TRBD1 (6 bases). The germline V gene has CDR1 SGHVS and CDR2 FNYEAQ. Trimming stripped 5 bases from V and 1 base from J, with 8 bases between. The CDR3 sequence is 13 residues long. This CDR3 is CASSADRNTEAFF. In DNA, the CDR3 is TGTGCCAGCAGCGCGGACAGGAACACTGAAGCTTTCTTT.

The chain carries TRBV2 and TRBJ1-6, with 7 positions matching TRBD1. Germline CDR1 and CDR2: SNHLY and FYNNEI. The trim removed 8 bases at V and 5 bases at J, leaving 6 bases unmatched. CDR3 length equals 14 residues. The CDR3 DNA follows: TGTGCCAGCTTCCGGGACAGAGATAATTCACCCCTCCACTTT. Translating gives CASFRDRDNSPLHF.

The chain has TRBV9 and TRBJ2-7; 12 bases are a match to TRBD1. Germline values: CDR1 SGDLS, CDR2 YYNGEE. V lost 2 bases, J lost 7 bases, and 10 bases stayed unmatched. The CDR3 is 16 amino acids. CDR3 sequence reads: CASSVGPGTGGREQYF. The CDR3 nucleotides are TGTGCCAGCAGCGTGGGACCCGGGACAGGGGGCCGGGAGCAGTACTTC.

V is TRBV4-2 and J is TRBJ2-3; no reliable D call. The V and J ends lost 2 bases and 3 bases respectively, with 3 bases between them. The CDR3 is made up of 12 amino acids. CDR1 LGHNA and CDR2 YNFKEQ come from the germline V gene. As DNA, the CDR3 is TGTGCCAGCAGCCAACGGACAGATACGCAGTATTTT. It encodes CASSQRTDTQYF.

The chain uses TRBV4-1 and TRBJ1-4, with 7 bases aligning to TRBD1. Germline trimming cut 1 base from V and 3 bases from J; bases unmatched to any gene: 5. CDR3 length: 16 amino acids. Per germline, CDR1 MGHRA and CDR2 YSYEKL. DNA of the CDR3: TGCGCCAGCAGCCAAGGGTCCGGGACAGCTAATGAAAAACTGTTTTTT. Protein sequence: CASSQGSGTANEKLFF.

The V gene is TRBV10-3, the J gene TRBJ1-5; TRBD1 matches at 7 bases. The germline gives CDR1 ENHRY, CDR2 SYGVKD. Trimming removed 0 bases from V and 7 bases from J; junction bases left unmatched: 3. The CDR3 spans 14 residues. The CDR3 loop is CAISESRGHQPQHF. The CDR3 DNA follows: TGTGCCATCAGTGAGTCGAGGGGGCACCAGCCCCAGCATTTT.

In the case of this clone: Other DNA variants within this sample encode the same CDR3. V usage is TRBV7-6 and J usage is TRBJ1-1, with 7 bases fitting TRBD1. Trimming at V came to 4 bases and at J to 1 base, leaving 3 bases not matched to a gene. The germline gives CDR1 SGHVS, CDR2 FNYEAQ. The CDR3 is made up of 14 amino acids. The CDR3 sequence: CASSSGQPNTEAFF. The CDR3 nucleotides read TGTGCCAGCAGCTCGGGACAGCCGAACACTGAAGCTTTCTTT. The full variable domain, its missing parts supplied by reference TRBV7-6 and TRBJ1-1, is GAGVSQSPRYKVTKRGQDVALRCDPISGHVSLYWYRQALGQGPEFLTYFNYEAQQDKSGLPNDRFSAERPEGSISTLTIQRTEQRDSAMYRCASSSGQPNTEAFFGQGTRLTVV.

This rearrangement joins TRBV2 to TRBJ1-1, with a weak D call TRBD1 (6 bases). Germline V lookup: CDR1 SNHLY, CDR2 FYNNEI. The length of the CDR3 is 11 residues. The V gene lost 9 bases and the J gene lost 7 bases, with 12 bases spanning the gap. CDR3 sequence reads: CARLNRVEAFF. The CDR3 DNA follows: TGTGCCAGACTAAACAGGGTTGAAGCTTTCTTT.

CDR3 loop: CASSPSGDRGTQYF. The CDR3 bases are TGTGCCAGCAGCCCGTCGGGGGACCGTGGGACCCAGTACTTC. The rearrangement joins TRBV7-8 to TRBJ2-5; maybe TRBD2 (6 bases). The germline CDR1 and CDR2 sequences are SGHVS and FQNEAQ. There are 14 residues in the CDR3. Trimming took 5 bases from V and 7 from J, leaving 17 bases between them.

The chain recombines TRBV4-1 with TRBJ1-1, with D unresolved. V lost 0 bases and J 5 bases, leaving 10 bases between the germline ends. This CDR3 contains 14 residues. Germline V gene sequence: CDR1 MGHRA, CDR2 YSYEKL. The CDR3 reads CASSQEGPRTEAFF. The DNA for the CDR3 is TGCGCCAGCAGCCAAGAAGGCCCGAGGACTGAAGCTTTCTTT.

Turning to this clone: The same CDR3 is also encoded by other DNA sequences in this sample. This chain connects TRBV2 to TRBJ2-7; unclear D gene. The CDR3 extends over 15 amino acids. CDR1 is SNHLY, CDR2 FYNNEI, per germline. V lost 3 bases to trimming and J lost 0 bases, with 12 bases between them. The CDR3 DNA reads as TGTGCCAGCAGTGATCCAGGCAAGAACTCCTACGAGCAGTACTTC. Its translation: CASSDPGKNSYEQYF.

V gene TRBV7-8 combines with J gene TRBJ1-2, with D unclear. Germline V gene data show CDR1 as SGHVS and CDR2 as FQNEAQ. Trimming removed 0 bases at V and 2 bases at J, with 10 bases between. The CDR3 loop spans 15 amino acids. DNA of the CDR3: TGTGCCAGCAGCTTAGCTCTTGGCGGGAACTATGGCTACACCTTC. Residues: CASSLALGGNYGYTF. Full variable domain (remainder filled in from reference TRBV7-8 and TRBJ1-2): GAGVSQSPRYKVAKRGQDVALRCDPISGHVSLFWYQQALGQGPEFLTYFQNEAQLDKSGLPSDRFFAERPEGSVSTLKIQRTQQEDSAVYLCASSLALGGNYGYTFGSGTRLTVV.

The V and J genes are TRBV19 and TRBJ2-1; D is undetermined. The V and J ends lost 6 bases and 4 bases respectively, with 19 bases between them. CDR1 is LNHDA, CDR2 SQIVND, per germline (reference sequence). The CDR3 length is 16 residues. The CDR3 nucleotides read TGTGCCAGTAGCAGTTTCGTCGAGACACCGTACAATGAGCAGTTCTTC. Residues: CASSSFVETPYNEQFF.

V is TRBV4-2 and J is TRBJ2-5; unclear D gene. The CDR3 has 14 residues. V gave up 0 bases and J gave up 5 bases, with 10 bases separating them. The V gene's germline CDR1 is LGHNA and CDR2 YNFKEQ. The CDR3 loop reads CASSQEVGRETQYF. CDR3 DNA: TGTGCCAGCAGCCAAGAGGTGGGCCGCGAGACCCAGTACTTC.

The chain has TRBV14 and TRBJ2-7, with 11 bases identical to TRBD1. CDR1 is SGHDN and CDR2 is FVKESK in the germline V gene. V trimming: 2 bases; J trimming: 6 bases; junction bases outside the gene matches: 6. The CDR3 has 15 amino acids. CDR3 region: CASSQRTGTGGEQYF. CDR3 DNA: TGTGCCAGCAGCCAACGAACCGGGACAGGGGGCGAGCAGTACTTC. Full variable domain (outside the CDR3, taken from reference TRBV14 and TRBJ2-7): EAGVTQFPSHSVIEKGQTVTLRCDPISGHDNLYWYRRVMGKEIKFLLHFVKESKQDESGMPNNRFLAERTGGTYSTLKVQPAELEDSGVYFCASSQRTGTGGEQYFGPGTRLTVT.

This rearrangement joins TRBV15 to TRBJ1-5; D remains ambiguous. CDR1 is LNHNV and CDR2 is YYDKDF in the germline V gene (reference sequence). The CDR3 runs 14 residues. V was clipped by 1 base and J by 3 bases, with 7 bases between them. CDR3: CATSRGSYNQPQHF. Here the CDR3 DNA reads TGTGCCACCAGCAGAGGCAGTTACAATCAGCCCCAGCATTTT. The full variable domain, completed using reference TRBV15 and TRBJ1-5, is DAMVIQNPRYQVTQFGKPVTLSCSQTLNHNVMYWYQQKSSQAPKLLFHYYDKDFNNEADTPDNFQSRRPNTSFCFLDIRSPGLGDTAMYLCATSRGSYNQPQHFGDGTRLSIL.

The CDR3 protein is CASSYSWGGGNTEAFF. CDR3 nucleotides: TGTGCCAGCAGTTACTCGTGGGGGGGCGGGAACACTGAAGCTTTCTTT. This chain links TRBV6-5 with TRBJ1-1; tentative D call: TRBD1 (6 bases). Per the germline V gene, CDR1 is MNHEY and CDR2 is SVGAGI. V lost 0 bases and J lost 1, with 12 bases in between. There are 16 residues in the CDR3.

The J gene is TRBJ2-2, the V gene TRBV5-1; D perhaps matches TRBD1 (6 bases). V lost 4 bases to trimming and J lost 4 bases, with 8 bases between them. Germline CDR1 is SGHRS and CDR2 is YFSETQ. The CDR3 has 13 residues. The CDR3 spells CASSRQVTGELFF. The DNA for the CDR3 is TGCGCCAGCAGCCGACAGGTCACCGGGGAGCTGTTTTTT.

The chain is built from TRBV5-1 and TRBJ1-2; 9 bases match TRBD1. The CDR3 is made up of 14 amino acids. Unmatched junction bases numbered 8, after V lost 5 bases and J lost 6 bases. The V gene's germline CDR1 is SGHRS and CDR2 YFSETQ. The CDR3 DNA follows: TGCGCCAGCAGAATACAACAGGGGGCTGATGGCTACACCTTC. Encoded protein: CASRIQQGADGYTF.

The CDR3 nucleotides are TGTGCCAGCAGTTACTCCAACAGGGACGCGTATGGCTACACCTTC. Translating it yields CASSYSNRDAYGYTF. V and J are TRBV6-6 and TRBJ1-2; D is possibly TRBD1 (6 bases). Trimming removed 0 bases from V and 5 bases from J, with 13 bases in between. Per the germline V gene, CDR1 is MNHNY and CDR2 is SVGAGI (reference sequence). The length of the CDR3 is 15 residues.

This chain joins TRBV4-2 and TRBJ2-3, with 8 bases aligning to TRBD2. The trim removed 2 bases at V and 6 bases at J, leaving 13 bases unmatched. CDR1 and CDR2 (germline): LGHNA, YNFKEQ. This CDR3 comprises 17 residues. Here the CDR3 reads CASSQPPTGGAFDTQYF. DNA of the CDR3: TGTGCCAGCAGCCAACCTCCCACCGGGGGGGCCTTTGATACGCAGTATTTT.

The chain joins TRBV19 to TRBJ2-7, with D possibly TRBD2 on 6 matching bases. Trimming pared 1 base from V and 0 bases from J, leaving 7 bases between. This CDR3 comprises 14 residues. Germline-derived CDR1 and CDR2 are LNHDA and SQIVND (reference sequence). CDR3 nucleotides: TGTGCCAGTAGTATAGGTAGCGGCTCCTACGAGCAGTACTTC. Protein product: CASSIGSGSYEQYF.

This CDR3 reads CASSQDGRRPDEQYF. CDR3 coding DNA: TGTGCCAGCAGCCAAGACGGGAGACGGCCGGACGAGCAGTACTTC. The J gene is TRBJ2-7, the V gene TRBV14; the D gene is possibly TRBD2 (6 bases). This CDR3 comprises 15 residues. Germline assignment: CDR1 SGHDN and CDR2 FVKESK. The V end was cut by 0 bases, the J end by 5 bases, with 14 bases between.

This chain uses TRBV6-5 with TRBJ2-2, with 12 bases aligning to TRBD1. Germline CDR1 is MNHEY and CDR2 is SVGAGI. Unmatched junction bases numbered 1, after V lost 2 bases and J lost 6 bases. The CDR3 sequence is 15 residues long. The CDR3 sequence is CASSYGTGGSGELFF. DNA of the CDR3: TGTGCCAGCAGTTACGGGACAGGGGGCTCCGGGGAGCTGTTTTTT.

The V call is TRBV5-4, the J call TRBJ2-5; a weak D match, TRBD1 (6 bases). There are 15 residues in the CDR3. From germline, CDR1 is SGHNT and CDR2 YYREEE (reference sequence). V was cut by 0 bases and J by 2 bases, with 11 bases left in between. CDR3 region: CASSLASGAQETQYF. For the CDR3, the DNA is TGTGCCAGCAGCTTGGCATCAGGGGCTCAAGAGACCCAGTACTTC.

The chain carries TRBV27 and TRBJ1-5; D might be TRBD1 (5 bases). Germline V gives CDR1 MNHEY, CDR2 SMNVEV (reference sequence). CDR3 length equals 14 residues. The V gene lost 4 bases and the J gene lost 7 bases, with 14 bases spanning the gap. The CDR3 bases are TGTGCCAGCAGTTCCTGGCCCGCAGGGCAGCCCCAGCATTTT. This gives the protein CASSSWPAGQPQHF.

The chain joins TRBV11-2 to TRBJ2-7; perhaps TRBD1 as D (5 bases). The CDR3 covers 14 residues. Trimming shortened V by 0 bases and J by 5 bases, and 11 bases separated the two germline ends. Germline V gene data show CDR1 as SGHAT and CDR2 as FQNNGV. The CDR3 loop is CASSLDRSGNEQYF. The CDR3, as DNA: TGTGCCAGCAGCTTAGATCGGTCAGGGAACGAGCAGTACTTC.

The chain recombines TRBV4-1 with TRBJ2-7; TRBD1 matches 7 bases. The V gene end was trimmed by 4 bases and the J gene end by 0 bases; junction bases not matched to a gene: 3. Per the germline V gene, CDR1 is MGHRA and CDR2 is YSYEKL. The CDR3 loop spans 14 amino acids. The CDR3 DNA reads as TGCGCCAGCAGCCGGACAGGTAACTCCTACGAGCAGTACTTC. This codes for CASSRTGNSYEQYF.